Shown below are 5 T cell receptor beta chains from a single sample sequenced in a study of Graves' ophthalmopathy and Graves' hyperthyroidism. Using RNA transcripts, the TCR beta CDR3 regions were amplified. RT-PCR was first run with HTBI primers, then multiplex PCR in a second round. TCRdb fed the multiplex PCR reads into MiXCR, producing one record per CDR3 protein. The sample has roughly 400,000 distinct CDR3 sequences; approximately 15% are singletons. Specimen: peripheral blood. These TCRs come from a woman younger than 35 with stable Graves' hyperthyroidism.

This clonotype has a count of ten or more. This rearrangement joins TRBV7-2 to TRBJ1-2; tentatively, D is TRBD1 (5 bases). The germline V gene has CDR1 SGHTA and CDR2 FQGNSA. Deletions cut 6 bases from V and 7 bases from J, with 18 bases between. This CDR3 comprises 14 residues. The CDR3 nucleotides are TGTGCCAGCAGTCACAGGAAGGGTAATTTTGGCTACACCTTC. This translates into CASSHRKGNFGYTF.

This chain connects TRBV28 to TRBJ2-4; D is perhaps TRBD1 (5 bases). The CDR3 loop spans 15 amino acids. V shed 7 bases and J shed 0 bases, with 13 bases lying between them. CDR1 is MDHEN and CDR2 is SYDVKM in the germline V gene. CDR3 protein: CASKGTGLAKNIQYF. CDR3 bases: TGTGCCAGCAAGGGAACAGGCCTAGCCAAAAACATTCAGTACTTC.

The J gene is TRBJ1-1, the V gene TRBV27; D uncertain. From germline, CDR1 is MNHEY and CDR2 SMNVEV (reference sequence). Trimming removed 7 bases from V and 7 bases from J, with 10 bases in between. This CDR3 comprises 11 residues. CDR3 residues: CASNLDGEAFF. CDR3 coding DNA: TGTGCCAGCAATCTAGACGGTGAAGCTTTCTTT.

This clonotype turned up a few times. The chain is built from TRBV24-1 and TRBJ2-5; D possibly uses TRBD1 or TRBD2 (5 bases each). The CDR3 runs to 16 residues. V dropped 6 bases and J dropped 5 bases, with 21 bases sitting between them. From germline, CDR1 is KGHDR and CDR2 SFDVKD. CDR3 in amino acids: CATSTLGTSKKETQYF. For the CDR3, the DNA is TGTGCCACCAGTACCCTTGGGACCTCCAAGAAGGAGACCCAGTACTTC.

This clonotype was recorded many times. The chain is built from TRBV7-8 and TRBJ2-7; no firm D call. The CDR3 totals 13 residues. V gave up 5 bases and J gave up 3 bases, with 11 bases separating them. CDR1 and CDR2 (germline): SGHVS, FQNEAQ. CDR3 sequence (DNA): TGTGCCAGCAGCCGTTACAGCAGCTACGAGCAGTACTTC. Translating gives CASSRYSSYEQYF.